Listed here are 9 T cell receptor beta chains from one sample, sequenced in a study of T cell responses to AZD1222 COVID-19 vaccine. Profiling relied on immunoSEQ multiplex PCR, and the TCRdb table lists in-frame clones only, not all of them. The sample holds approximately 180,000 clones; 70% to 90% are singletons and the top ten take 1.5% to 2%. The sample here was peripheral blood, taken on day 0 of AZD1222 vaccination. The origin of the receptors is an adult in good health.

In DNA form, the CDR3 reads TGTGCCACCAGCAGGCTCGGGACAGGGGCGTACAATGAGCAGTTCTTC. Protein product: CATSRLGTGAYNEQFF. The rearrangement uses TRBV15 and TRBJ2-1; 10 bases line up with TRBD1. The J segment lost 4 bases and the V segment lost 3 bases, leaving 6 bases of the junction unmatched. The CDR3 covers 16 residues. Germline lookup yields CDR1 LNHNV and CDR2 YYDKDF (reference sequence).

This chain links TRBV19 with TRBJ1-1; D is unclear. Per the germline V gene, CDR1 is LNHDA and CDR2 is SQIVND (reference sequence). This CDR3 is built from 13 residues. In DNA, the CDR3 is TGTGCAACCAACAGAGGACGGAACACTGAAGCTTTCTTT. Its protein product is CATNRGRNTEAFF.

This clone was seen just once. The chain combines TRBV10-3 with TRBJ2-7; TRBD2 matches at 10 bases. This CDR3 is 15 amino acids long. The J segment lost 1 base and the V segment lost 4 bases, leaving 4 bases of the junction unmatched. Germline CDR1 reads ENHRY; CDR2 reads SYGVKD. The CDR3 here is CAISGWTSGSYEQYF. DNA for the CDR3: TGTGCCATCAGTGGATGGACTAGCGGATCCTACGAGCAGTACTTC.

V is TRBV5-6 and J is TRBJ1-6; maybe TRBD1 (5 bases). From germline, CDR1 is SGHDT and CDR2 YYEEEE. The CDR3 covers 13 residues. Trimming removed 4 bases at V and 15 bases at J, with 17 bases between. The CDR3 coding sequence is TGTGCCAGCAGCCCGACGACAGCCCGATACCTCCACTTT. Translated, it gives CASSPTTARYLHF.

This clone was counted a single time. V and J are TRBV2 and TRBJ1-1, with TRBD1 matching over 7 bases. J gave up 0 bases and V 6 bases, and 4 bases lay outside the gene matches. This CDR3 spans 14 amino acids. Germline V gene data show CDR1 as SNHLY and CDR2 as FYNNEI. CDR3 in amino acids: CASRETGVNTEAFF. The CDR3 DNA reads TGTGCCAGCAGAGAAACAGGGGTGAACACTGAAGCTTTCTTT.

CDR3 nucleotide sequence: TGTGCCAGCAGCCCGAATCCCGCGACGCGCGAGCAGTACGTC. Translation gives CASSPNPATREQYV. The chain carries TRBV5-5 and TRBJ2-7; D ambiguous. Germline V gene lookup returns CDR1 SGHKS and CDR2 YYEKEE (reference sequence). V lost 4 bases and J 6 bases, leaving 17 bases between the germline ends. The CDR3 is 14 residues long.

The table lists this clone with a count of one. V and J are TRBV7-2 and TRBJ1-5; 9 bases line up with TRBD1. Germline V lookup: CDR1 SGHTA, CDR2 FQGNSA. The J segment lost 1 base and the V segment lost 1 base, leaving 5 bases of the junction unmatched. The CDR3 loop spans 17 amino acids. CDR3 protein: CASSLVVGQGSNQPQHF. The CDR3 DNA reads as TGTGCCAGCAGCTTAGTAGTAGGACAGGGGAGCAATCAGCCCCAGCATTTT.

This rearrangement joins TRBV6-2 or TRBV6-3 to TRBJ2-1; TRBD2 agrees at 7 bases. Trimming removed 6 bases from V and 3 bases from J; junction bases left unmatched: 11. This CDR3 spans 16 amino acids. Germline V gene sequence: CDR1 MNHEY, CDR2 SVGEGT. The CDR3 sequence: CASSQQAGSIYNEQFF. For the CDR3, the DNA is TGTGCCAGCAGCCAACAAGCGGGGTCAATCTACAATGAGCAGTTCTTC.

The rearrangement links TRBV5-6 to TRBJ1-2; the D is unclear. CDR3 length: 15 residues. Looked up from germline, CDR1 is SGHDT and CDR2 is YYEEEE. Trimming took 0 bases from V and 2 from J, leaving 11 bases between them. CDR3 sequence reads: CASSLDGHGNYGYTF. The CDR3 DNA reads as TGTGCCAGCAGCTTGGATGGGCACGGGAACTATGGCTACACCTTC.